The rows below give T cell receptor beta chains drawn from one sample of a study of T cell responses to AZD1222 COVID-19 vaccine. TCRdb's table, derived via immunoSEQ multiplex PCR, lists solely in-frame clones and lacks some. The sample yields 100,000 to 150,000 clones, 75% to 95% seen once. Sequenced material: peripheral blood, taken on day 0 of AZD1222 vaccination. All receptors derive from an adult in good health. Each CDR3 is given with its conserved first and last residue. A D gene is named only where the DNA matches it firmly. The size field is filled for only some rows; it gives once, few, many or a size class.

d_call	v_call	j_call	clone_size	cdr3_aa	cdr3_nt
NA	TRBV21-1	TRBJ1-6	NA	CASSKGARGPLNSPLHF	TGTGCCAGCAGCAAAGGGGCCCGAGGACCCCTAAATTCACCCCTCCACTTT
NA	TRBV6-5	TRBJ2-7	NA	CASLSDSYEQYF	TGTGCCAGCCTTAGCGACTCCTACGAGCAGTACTTC
NA	TRBV20-1	TRBJ1-2	NA	CSAQGGYGYTF	TGCAGTGCACAAGGGGGCTATGGCTACACCTTC
TRBD1	TRBV11-2	TRBJ2-3	once	CASSAPGQGDGTDTQYF	TGTGCCAGCAGCGCTCCGGGACAGGGGGACGGCACAGATACGCAGTATTTT
NA	TRBV10-2	TRBJ2-7	NA	CASSEYGYSYEQYF	TGCGCCAGCAGTGAGTACGGCTATTCCTACGAGCAGTACTTC
TRBD2	TRBV7-6	TRBJ2-2	NA	CASSLGASGIIGELFF	TGTGCCAGCAGCTTAGGAGCTAGCGGGATCATCGGGGAGCTGTTTTTT
TRBD1	TRBV24-1	TRBJ1-2	NA	CATSERTGAYGYTF	TGTGCCACCAGTGAACGGACAGGCGCTTATGGCTACACCTTC
TRBD1	TRBV5-8	TRBJ1-2	NA	CASRQRGDSGYTF	TGTGCCAGCAGACAGAGGGGGGACAGTGGCTACACCTTC
NA	TRBV5-6	TRBJ2-6	NA	CASSLGRLLSGANVLTF	TGTGCCAGCAGCTTGGGACGGCTACTCTCTGGGGCCAACGTCCTGACTTTC
NA	TRBV19	TRBJ2-5	NA	CASSIPTAHRIQETQYF	TGTGCCAGTAGTATCCCCACCGCCCACAGGATACAAGAGACCCAGTACTTC